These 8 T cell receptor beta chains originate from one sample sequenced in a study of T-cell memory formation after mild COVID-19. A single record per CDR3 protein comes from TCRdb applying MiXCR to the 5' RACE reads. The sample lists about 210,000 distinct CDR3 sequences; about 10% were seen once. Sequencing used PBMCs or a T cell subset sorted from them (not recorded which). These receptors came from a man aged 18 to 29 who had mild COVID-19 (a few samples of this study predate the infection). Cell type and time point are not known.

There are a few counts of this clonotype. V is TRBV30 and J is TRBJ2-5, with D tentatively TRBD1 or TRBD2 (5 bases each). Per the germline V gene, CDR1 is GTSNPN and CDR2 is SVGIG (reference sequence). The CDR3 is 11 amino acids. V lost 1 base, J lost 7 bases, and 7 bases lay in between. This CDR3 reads CAWSGGATQYF. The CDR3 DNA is TGTGCCTGGAGTGGAGGGGCGACCCAGTACTTC.

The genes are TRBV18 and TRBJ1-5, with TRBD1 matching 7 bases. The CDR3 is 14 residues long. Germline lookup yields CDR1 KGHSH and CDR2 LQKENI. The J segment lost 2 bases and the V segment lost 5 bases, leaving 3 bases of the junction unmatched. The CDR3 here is CASSGGTGNQPQHF. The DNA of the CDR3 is TGTGCCAGCTCAGGGGGGACAGGCAATCAGCCCCAGCATTTT.

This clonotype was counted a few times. As DNA, the CDR3 is TGTGCCAGCAGCCTCCGGATGGGTAATACCGGGGAGCTGTTTTTT. The encoded protein is CASSLRMGNTGELFF. This chain links TRBV7-2 with TRBJ2-2; D remains ambiguous. The CDR3 covers 15 residues. The ends were cut back, 5 bases at V and 5 bases at J, with 15 bases in the middle. Per the germline V gene, CDR1 is SGHTA and CDR2 is FQGNSA.

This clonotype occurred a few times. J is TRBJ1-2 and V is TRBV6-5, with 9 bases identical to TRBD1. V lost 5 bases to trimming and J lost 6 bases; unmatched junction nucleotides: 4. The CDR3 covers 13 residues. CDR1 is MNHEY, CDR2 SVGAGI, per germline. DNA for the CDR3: TGTGCCAGCAGTCGGACAGGGGAGAATGGCTACACCTTC. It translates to CASSRTGENGYTF.

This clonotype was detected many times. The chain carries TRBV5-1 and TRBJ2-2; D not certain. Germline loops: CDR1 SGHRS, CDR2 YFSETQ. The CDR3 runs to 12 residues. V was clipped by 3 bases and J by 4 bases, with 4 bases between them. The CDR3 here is CASSWGTGELFF. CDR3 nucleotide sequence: TGCGCCAGCAGCTGGGGCACCGGGGAGCTGTTTTTT.

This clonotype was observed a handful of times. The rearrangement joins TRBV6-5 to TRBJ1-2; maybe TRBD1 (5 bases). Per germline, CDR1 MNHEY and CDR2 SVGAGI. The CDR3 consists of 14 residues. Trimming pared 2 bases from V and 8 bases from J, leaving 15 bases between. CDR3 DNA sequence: TGTGCCAGCAGTTACAAGAGGGGCAGCGACGGCTACACCTTC. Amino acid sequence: CASSYKRGSDGYTF.

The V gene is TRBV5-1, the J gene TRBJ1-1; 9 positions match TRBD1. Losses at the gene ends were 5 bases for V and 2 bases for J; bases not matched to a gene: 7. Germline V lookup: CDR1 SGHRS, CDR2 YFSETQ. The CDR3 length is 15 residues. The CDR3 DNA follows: TGCGCCAGCAGGGAGACGACAGGGGGAAACACTGAAGCTTTCTTT. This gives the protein CASRETTGGNTEAFF.

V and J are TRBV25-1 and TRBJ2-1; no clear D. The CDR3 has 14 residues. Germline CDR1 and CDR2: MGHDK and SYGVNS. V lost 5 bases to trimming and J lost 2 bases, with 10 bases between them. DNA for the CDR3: TGTGCCAGCAGTAAGGACCCTACCTACAATGAGCAGTTCTTC. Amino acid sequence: CASSKDPTYNEQFF.